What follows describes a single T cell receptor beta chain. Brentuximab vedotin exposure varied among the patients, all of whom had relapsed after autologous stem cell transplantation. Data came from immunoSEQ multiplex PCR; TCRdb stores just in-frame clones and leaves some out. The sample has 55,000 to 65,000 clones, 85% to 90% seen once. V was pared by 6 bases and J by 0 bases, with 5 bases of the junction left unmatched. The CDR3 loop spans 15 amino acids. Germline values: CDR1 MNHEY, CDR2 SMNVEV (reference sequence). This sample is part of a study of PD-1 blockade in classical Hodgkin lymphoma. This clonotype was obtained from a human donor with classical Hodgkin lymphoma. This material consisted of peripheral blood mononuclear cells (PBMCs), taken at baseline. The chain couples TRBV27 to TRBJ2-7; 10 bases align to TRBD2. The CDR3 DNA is TGTGCCAGCAGCCTAGCGGGAGCTAGCTCCTACGAGCAGTACTTC. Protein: CASSLAGASSYEQYF.